This T cell receptor beta chain comes out of a study of shared clonotypes between healthy human individuals. General observations from the study: Genetic and exposure-history diversity was limited by the few donors.

Clones were sequenced by immunoSEQ multiplex PCR, and TCRdb holds only the in-frame ones, with some missing. Of more than 400,000 clones in the sample, over 70% were seen once. Regarding this clone: Its antigen is unknown. This likely came from a read error, as a far larger clone is one base away. Other DNA variants within this sample encode the same CDR3.

Germline CDR1 is LNHDA and CDR2 is SQIVND (reference sequence). This CDR3 spans 16 amino acids. Sequencing was performed on PBMCs. The chain couples TRBV19 to TRBJ2-2; 7 nucleotides match TRBD1. The receptor's source is a woman aged 40-49 years in good health. Some clones in this sample may be carry-over from other donors' samples. The CDR3 here is CASRKGQFLDTGELFF. The CDR3 DNA follows: TGTGCCAGTAGAAAGGGACAGTTCCTCGACACTGGGGAGCTGTTTTTT. Complete variable domain (other parts from reference TRBV19 and TRBJ2-2): DGGITQSPKYLFRKEGQNVTLSCEQNLNHDAMYWYRQDPGQGLRLIYYSQIVNDFQKGDIAEGYSVSREKKESFPLTVTSAQKNPTAFYLCASRKGQFLDTGELFFGEGSRLTVL.